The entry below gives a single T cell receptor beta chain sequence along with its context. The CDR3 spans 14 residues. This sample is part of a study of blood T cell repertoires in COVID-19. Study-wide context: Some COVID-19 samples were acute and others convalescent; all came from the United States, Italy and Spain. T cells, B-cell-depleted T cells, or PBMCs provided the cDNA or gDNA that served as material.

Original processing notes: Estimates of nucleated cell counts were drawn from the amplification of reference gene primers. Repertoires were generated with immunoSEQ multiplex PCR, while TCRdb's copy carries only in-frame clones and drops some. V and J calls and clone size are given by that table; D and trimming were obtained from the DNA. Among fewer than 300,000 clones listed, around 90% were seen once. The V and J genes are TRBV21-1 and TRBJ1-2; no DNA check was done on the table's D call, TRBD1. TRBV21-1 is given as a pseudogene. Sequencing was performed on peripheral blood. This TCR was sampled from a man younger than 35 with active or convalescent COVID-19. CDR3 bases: TGTGCCAGCAACAAGAACAGACCGAGAAGTGGCTACACCTTC. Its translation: CASNKNRPRSGYTF.